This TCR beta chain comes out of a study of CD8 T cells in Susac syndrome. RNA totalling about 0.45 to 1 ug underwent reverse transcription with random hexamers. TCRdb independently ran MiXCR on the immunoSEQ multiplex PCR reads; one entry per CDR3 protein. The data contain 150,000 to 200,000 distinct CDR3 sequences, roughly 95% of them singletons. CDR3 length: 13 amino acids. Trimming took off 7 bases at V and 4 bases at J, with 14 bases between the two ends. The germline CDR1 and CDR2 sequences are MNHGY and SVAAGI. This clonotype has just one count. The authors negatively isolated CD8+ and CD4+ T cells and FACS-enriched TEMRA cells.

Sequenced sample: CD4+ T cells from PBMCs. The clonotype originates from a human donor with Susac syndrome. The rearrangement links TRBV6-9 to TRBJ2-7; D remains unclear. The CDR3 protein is CASINASPYEQYF. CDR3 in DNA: TGTGCCAGCATAAACGCCTCCCCTTACGAGCAGTACTTC.